This T cell receptor (beta chain) was identified in a study of blood T cell repertoires in COVID-19. The overall study: The cDNA or gDNA used as material had been derived from T cells, B-cell-depleted T cells, or PBMCs.

Trimming stripped 4 bases from V and 5 bases from J, with 15 bases between. Per germline, CDR1 KGHSH and CDR2 LQKENI. This CDR3 contains 15 residues. Original analysis: Amplifying reference gene primers gave estimates of nucleated cell counts. Sequenced by immunoSEQ multiplex PCR; TCRdb stores in-frame clones only, minus some. V and J calls and clone size are as listed in that table; D and trimming were resolved from the DNA. The sample lists 110,000 to 150,000 clones; about 87% were seen once. The sample was peripheral blood. The receptor comes from a woman older than 75 with acute or convalescent COVID-19. V usage is TRBV18 and J usage is TRBJ1-5, with D tentatively TRBD1 (5 bases). CDR3 residues: CASSHLDSLDQPQHF. The CDR3 DNA is TGTGCCAGCTCACACCTTGACAGCCTGGATCAGCCCCAGCATTTT.